Listed below are T cell receptor beta chains from one sample, sequenced in a study of shared clonotypes between healthy human individuals. Libraries were prepared by immunoSEQ multiplex PCR; TCRdb keeps only in-frame clonotypes and omits some of them. The table includes around 2.1 million clones, approximately 96% detected once. Sequencing input: naive CD4+ T cells sorted from blood. These receptors were taken from a man between 18 and 29 years old in good health. Both conserved end residues are part of each CDR3. The D gene is left open where the match is weak. A row's size may be missing; if present it is once, few, many or a size class.

D: TRBD2
V: TRBV7-2
J: TRBJ2-3
size: .
CDR3: CASSRFGTSGSTDTQYF
DNA: TGTGCCAGCAGCCGTTTCGGGACTAGCGGGAGCACAGATACGCAGTATTTT

D: .
V: TRBV28
J: TRBJ1-5
size: .
CDR3: CASSTRTANSNQPQHF
DNA: TGTGCCAGCAGTACCCGGACTGCGAATAGCAATCAGCCCCAGCATTTT

D: .
V: TRBV30
J: TRBJ2-5
size: .
CDR3: CACSEETQYF
DNA: TGTGCCTGCTCTGAAGAGACCCAGTACTTC

D: .
V: TRBV10-3
J: TRBJ2-7
size: .
CDR3: CAITGDGYEQYF
DNA: TGTGCCATCACCGGGGACGGCTACGAGCAGTACTTC

D: .
V: TRBV30
J: TRBJ1-6
size: .
CDR3: CAWIRGLGPLHF
DNA: TGTGCCTGGATCCGGGGCTTAGGACCCCTCCACTTT

D: TRBD2
V: TRBV7-2
J: TRBJ2-2
size: .
CDR3: CASSSGLAYTGELFF
DNA: TGTGCCAGCAGCTCGGGACTAGCTTACACCGGGGAGCTGTTTTTT

D: .
V: TRBV29-1
J: TRBJ2-7
size: .
CDR3: CSVVRIGTPGEQYF
DNA: TGCAGCGTTGTCCGGATCGGGACCCCGGGGGAGCAGTACTTC

D: .
V: TRBV5-4
J: TRBJ1-6
size: .
CDR3: CASSLQGRDSPLHF
DNA: TGTGCCAGCAGCTTACAGGGTAGAGATTCACCCCTCCACTTT

D: .
V: TRBV28
J: TRBJ2-7
size: once
CDR3: CASSFEVSYEQYF
DNA: TGTGCCAGCAGTTTTGAGGTATCCTACGAGCAGTACTTC

D: TRBD2
V: TRBV4-2
J: TRBJ2-1
size: .
CDR3: CASSQVRSGGADEQFF
DNA: TGTGCCAGCAGCCAAGTACGCAGCGGGGGGGCCGATGAGCAGTTCTTC

D: .
V: TRBV7-9
J: TRBJ2-2
size: .
CDR3: CASSTRVAANTGELFF
DNA: TGTGCCAGCAGCACTAGGGTAGCGGCGAACACCGGGGAGCTGTTTTTT

D: .
V: TRBV5-1
J: TRBJ2-6
size: .
CDR3: CASSLPGISSGANVLTF
DNA: TGCGCCAGCAGCTTGCCGGGTATTAGCTCTGGGGCCAACGTCCTGACTTTC

D: .
V: TRBV14
J: TRBJ2-7
size: .
CDR3: CASSPGTLSYEQYF
DNA: TGTGCCAGCAGCCCAGGGACTCTCTCCTACGAGCAGTACTTC

D: TRBD2
V: TRBV6-5
J: TRBJ2-1
size: .
CDR3: CASSKSGRTNEQFF
DNA: TGTGCCAGCAGTAAAAGCGGGAGGACGAATGAGCAGTTCTTC

D: TRBD2
V: TRBV6-1
J: TRBJ2-3
size: few
CDR3: CASSGLAGGTDTQYF
DNA: TGTGCCAGCAGTGGGCTAGCGGGGGGCACAGATACGCAGTATTTT

D: .
V: TRBV27
J: TRBJ2-5
size: .
CDR3: CASRPTGRETQYF
DNA: TGTGCCAGCAGACCAACAGGGAGGGAGACCCAGTACTTC

D: TRBD1
V: TRBV30
J: TRBJ1-5
size: .
CDR3: CAWSVDRGRQPQHF
DNA: TGTGCCTGGAGTGTAGACAGGGGCAGACAGCCCCAGCATTTT

D: TRBD1
V: TRBV27
J: TRBJ2-1
size: .
CDR3: CASANEWRDRSNEQFF
DNA: TGTGCCAGCGCGAACGAGTGGAGGGACAGGTCAAATGAGCAGTTCTTC

D: TRBD2
V: TRBV7-8
J: TRBJ2-5
size: .
CDR3: CASSSRTSGGPEETQYF
DNA: TGTGCCAGCAGCTCTCGGACTAGCGGGGGGCCCGAAGAGACCCAGTACTTC

D: TRBD1
V: TRBV18
J: TRBJ1-6
size: .
CDR3: CASSPGGTGGFSPLHF
DNA: TGTGCCAGCTCACCAGGTGGGACAGGGGGCTTTTCACCCCTCCACTTT